These 14 T cell receptor beta chains were all obtained from the same sample, sequenced in a study of OX40 agonist ivuxolimab in advanced cancers. Profiling relied on immunoSEQ multiplex PCR, and the TCRdb table lists in-frame clones only, not all of them. This repertoire shows around 150,000 clones, 85% to 95% found once; its top ten account for 0.31%. The sample in question was CD4+ or CD8+ T cells sorted from blood, obtained in a trial of the OX40 agonist ivuxolimab. The receptors shown here come from an adult with an advanced solid tumor such as melanoma, head and neck, liver or kidney cancer.

The J gene is TRBJ1-1, the V gene TRBV5-1; tentatively, D is TRBD1 (5 bases). This CDR3 has 16 residues. V was clipped by 0 bases and J by 0 bases, with 12 bases between them. The germline CDR1 and CDR2 sequences are SGHRS and YFSETQ. The CDR3 coding sequence is TGCGCCAGCAGCTTGGTGGCAGGGATCATGAACACTGAAGCTTTCTTT. It encodes CASSLVAGIMNTEAFF.

The J gene is TRBJ2-1, the V gene TRBV7-2; D is undetermined. V shed 4 bases and J shed 6 bases, with 7 bases lying between them. The CDR3 is made up of 12 amino acids. The germline gives CDR1 SGHTA, CDR2 FQGNSA. CDR3 sequence (DNA): TGTGCCAGCAGCTCCTATATCAATGAGCAGTTCTTC. Translation: CASSSYINEQFF.

The chain links TRBV5-8 to TRBJ1-1; TRBD1 matches at 12 bases. This CDR3 has 16 residues. Germline V CDR1 and CDR2: SGHTS, YDEGEE. J gave up 0 bases and V 7 bases, and 7 bases lay outside the gene matches. CDR3 nucleotide sequence: TGTGCCAGCGTCCGGGACAGGGGGCTCATGAACACTGAAGCTTTCTTT. It codes for CASVRDRGLMNTEAFF.

The CDR3 bases are TGTGCCAGCAGTGAAGCTGGGGCGGGAGCGGGTACGCAGTATTTT. Its translation: CASSEAGAGAGTQYF. The chain couples TRBV6-1 to TRBJ2-3; 7 nucleotides align to TRBD2. The CDR3 contains 15 residues. Germline values: CDR1 MNHNS, CDR2 SASEGT. V gave up 0 bases and J gave up 8 bases; unmatched junction bases: 8.

The CDR3 region is CASSRRRGSGGYTF. The CDR3 DNA follows: TGTGCCAGCAGCCGCCGAAGGGGGTCCGGAGGCTACACCTTC. This rearrangement joins TRBV7-2 to TRBJ1-2, with a tentative D call TRBD1 (6 bases). The germline V and J ends were trimmed by 5 bases and 8 bases, with 18 bases remaining between them. In germline, CDR1 is SGHTA, CDR2 FQGNSA. There are 14 residues in the CDR3. The full variable domain, in which reference TRBV7-2 and TRBJ1-2 provide the parts outside the CDR3, is GAGVSQSPSNKVTEKGKDVELRCDPISGHTALYWYRQSLGQGLEFLIYFQGNSAPDKSGLPSDRFSAERTGGSVSTLTIQRTQQEDSAVYLCASSRRRGSGGYTFGSGTRLTVV.

The V gene is TRBV11-2, the J gene TRBJ2-3, with 8 bases matching TRBD2. Trimming removed 1 base from V and 0 bases from J; junction bases left unmatched: 3. Germline lookup yields CDR1 SGHAT and CDR2 FQNNGV. This CDR3 region has 16 residues. CDR3 loop: CASSLGVAGSTDTQYF. Written as DNA, the CDR3 is TGTGCCAGCAGCTTAGGGGTAGCGGGGAGCACAGATACGCAGTATTTT.

This chain joins TRBV13 and TRBJ2-3, with D possibly being TRBD2 (6 bases). The CDR3 runs to 16 residues. The V gene lost 5 bases and the J gene lost 2 bases, with 17 bases spanning the gap. Germline V lookup: CDR1 PRHDT, CDR2 FYEKMQ (reference sequence). The CDR3 sequence: CASSRARGANTDTQYF. The DNA of the CDR3 is TGTGCCAGCAGCCGAGCGCGGGGAGCAAACACAGATACGCAGTATTTT.

This clone was found a few times. This chain joins TRBV19 and TRBJ1-5; 9 bases are a match to TRBD1. The V segment lost 6 bases and the J segment 2 bases; nucleotides outside the gene matches: 2. Germline CDR1 and CDR2: LNHDA and SQIVND (reference sequence). The CDR3 covers 14 residues. The CDR3 DNA is TGTGCCAGTAGGGGACAGGGAGGCAATCAGCCCCAGCATTTT. Amino acids: CASRGQGGNQPQHF.

The CDR3 coding sequence is TGTGCCTGGAGGAGGCCCTGGACTAGCGGGCTCTACGAGCAGTACTTC. This encodes CAWRRPWTSGLYEQYF. The V gene is TRBV30, the J gene TRBJ2-7, with 11 nucleotides matching TRBD2. Germline values: CDR1 GTSNPN, CDR2 SVGIG (reference sequence). Trimming at V came to 3 bases and at J to 3 bases, leaving 10 bases not matched to a gene. The CDR3 extends over 16 amino acids.

The chain joins TRBV4-3 to TRBJ1-1, with D unclear. The CDR3 is made up of 10 amino acids. Germline values: CDR1 LGHNA, CDR2 YSLEER. V was trimmed by 1 base and J by 11 bases, leaving 5 bases between them. CDR3 DNA: TGCGCCAGCAGCCAAGGCAATGCTTTCTTT. This codes for CASSQGNAFF.

The genes are TRBV7-2 and TRBJ1-1; D gene ambiguous. Trimming left V 2 bases short and J 1 base short, with 5 bases between. CDR1 and CDR2 (germline): SGHTA, FQGNSA. The CDR3 totals 13 residues. The CDR3 nucleotides are TGTGCCAGCAGCTTATTGTGGAACACTGAAGCTTTCTTT. Its translation: CASSLLWNTEAFF. The whole variable domain, filled in from reference TRBV7-2 and TRBJ1-1, reads GAGVSQSPSNKVTEKGKDVELRCDPISGHTALYWYRQSLGQGLEFLIYFQGNSAPDKSGLPSDRFSAERTGGSVSTLTIQRTQQEDSAVYLCASSLLWNTEAFFGQGTRLTVV.

The rearrangement uses TRBV7-2 and TRBJ2-1, with a tentative D call TRBD1 (5 bases). CDR3 length: 14 amino acids. The V gene's germline CDR1 is SGHTA and CDR2 FQGNSA. Trimming left V 5 bases short and J 5 bases short, with 13 bases between. Written as DNA, the CDR3 is TGTGCCAGCAGCCTGGGGCAGGGTAACAATGAGCAGTTCTTC. Amino acid sequence: CASSLGQGNNEQFF.

The chain joins TRBV5-1 to TRBJ2-2; a possible D gene is TRBD2 (6 bases). This CDR3 contains 15 residues. V shed 3 bases and J shed 6 bases, with 15 bases lying between them. Germline V gives CDR1 SGHRS, CDR2 YFSETQ. CDR3 in DNA: TGCGCCAGCAGCTCATACGTAGCGGTTTCCGGGGAGCTGTTTTTT. It translates to CASSSYVAVSGELFF.

This chain uses TRBV19 with TRBJ2-7; D is undetermined. CDR1 and CDR2 from the germline V gene are LNHDA and SQIVND (reference sequence). V dropped 6 bases and J dropped 5 bases, with 11 bases sitting between them. This CDR3 region has 12 residues. DNA for the CDR3: TGTGCCAGTAGCGCCCTTTACGACGAGCAGTACTTC. Its protein product is CASSALYDEQYF.